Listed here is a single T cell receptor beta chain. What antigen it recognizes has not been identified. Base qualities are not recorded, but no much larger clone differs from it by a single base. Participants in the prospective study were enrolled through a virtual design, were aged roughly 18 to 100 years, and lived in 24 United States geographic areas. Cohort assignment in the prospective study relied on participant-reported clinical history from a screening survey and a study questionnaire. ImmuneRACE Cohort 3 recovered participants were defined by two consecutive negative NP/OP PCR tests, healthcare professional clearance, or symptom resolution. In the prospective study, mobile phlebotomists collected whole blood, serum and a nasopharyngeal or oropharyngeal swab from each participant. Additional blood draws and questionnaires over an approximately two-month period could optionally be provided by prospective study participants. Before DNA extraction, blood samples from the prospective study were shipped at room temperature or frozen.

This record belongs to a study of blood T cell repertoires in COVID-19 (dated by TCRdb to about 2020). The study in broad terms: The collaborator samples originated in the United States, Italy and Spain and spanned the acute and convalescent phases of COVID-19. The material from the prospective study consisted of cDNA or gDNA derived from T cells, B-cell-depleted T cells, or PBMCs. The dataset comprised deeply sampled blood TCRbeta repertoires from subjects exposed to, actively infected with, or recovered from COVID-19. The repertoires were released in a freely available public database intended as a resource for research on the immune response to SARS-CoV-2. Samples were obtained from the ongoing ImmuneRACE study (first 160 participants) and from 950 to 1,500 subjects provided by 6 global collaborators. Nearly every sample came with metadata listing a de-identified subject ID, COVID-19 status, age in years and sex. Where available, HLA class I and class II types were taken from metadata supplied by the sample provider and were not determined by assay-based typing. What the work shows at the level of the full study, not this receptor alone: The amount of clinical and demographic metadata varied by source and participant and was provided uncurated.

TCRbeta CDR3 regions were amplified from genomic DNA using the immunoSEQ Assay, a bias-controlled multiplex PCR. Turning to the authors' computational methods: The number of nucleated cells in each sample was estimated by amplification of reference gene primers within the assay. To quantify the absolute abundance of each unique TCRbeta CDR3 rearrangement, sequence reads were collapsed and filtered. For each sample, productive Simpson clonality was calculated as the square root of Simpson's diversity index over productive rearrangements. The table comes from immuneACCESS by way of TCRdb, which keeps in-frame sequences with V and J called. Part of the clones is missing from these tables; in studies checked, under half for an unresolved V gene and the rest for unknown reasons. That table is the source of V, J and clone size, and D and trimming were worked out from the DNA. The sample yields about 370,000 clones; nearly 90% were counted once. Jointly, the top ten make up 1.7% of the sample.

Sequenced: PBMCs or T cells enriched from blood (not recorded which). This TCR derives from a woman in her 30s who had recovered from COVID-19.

This receptor carries the CDR3 CASSKAANFRTSGQETQYF. The DNA reads as follows: TGTGCCAGCAGCAAAGCCGCGAATTTTAGGACTAGCGGCCAAGAGACCCAGTACTTC. The sequence joins TRBV21-1 to TRBJ2-5; the table's D call, TRBD2, has no DNA check behind it. TRBV21-1 is a pseudogene. Spanning cysteine to phenylalanine, the CDR3 consists of 19 amino acids. Just the 57-base CDR3 DNA is kept, in frame starting at base 1.